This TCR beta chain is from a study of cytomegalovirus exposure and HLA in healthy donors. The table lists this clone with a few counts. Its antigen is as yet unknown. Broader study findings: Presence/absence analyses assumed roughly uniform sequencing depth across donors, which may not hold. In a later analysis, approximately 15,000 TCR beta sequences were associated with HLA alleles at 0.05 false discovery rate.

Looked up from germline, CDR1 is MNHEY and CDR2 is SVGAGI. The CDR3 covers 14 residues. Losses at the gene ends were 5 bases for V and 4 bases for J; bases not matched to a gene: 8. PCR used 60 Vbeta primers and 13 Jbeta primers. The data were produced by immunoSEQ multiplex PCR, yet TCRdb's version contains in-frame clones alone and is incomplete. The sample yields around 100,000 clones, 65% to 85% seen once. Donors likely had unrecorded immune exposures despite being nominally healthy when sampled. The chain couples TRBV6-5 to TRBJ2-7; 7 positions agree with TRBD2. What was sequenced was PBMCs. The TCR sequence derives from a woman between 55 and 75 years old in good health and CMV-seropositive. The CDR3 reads CASSTFSGPYEQYF. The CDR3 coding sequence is TGTGCCAGCAGTACCTTTAGCGGGCCGTACGAGCAGTACTTC.